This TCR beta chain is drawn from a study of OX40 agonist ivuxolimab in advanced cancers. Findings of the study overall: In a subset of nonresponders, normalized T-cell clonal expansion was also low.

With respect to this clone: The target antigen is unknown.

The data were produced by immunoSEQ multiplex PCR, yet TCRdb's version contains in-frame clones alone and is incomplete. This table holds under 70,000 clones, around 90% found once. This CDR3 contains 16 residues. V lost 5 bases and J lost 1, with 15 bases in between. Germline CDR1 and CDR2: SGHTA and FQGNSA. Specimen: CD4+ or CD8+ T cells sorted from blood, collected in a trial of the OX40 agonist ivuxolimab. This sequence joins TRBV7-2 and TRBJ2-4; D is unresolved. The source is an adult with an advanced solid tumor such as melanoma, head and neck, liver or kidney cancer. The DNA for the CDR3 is TGTGCCAGCAGCACCGATCCCGGGTTGGCCAAAAACATTCAGTACTTC. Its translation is CASSTDPGLAKNIQYF.